This T cell receptor (beta chain) was observed in a study of CD8+ T cells in alopecia areata. The CDR3 runs to 14 residues. Germline CDR1 reads MNHNS; CDR2 reads SASEGT. V gave up 6 bases and J gave up 0 bases, with 11 bases separating them. This sample's treatment: oral pan-JAK inhibitor, 5-10 mg twice daily. As regards this clone: Antigen specificity is unknown.

Regarding the study as a whole: Administration of tofacitinib significantly diminished scalp clonality and expanded CD8+ clones within the top 100.

RNA, once extracted, was reverse transcribed into cDNA for use as the sequencing template. Data came from immunoSEQ multiplex PCR; TCRdb stores just in-frame clones and leaves some out. Of about 220,000 clones in the sample, more than 45% were seen once. This material consisted of CD4+ T cells sorted from blood, taken at week 4, from a patient treated with tofacitinib. This clonotype originated in a human donor with alopecia areata. J is TRBJ2-5 and V is TRBV6-1; unclear D gene. CDR3 coding DNA: TGTGCCAGCAGCCCAACTAACAACCAAGAGACCCAGTACTTC. This sequence encodes CASSPTNNQETQYF.